The 23 T cell receptor beta chains listed next were all sequenced from one sample in a study of blood T cells in healthy people across ages. The second PCR ran roughly 6 to 11 cycles with a sample-barcoded 5' primer and J-beta primers. Each CDR3 protein is one row after TCRdb ran MiXCR on the 5' RACE reads. The profile shows approximately 830,000 distinct CDR3 sequences, about 62% of them singletons. The specimen sequenced was blood. The receptors were sampled from a man aged 30 to 39 in good health.

The V gene is TRBV28, the J gene TRBJ2-1; 7 nucleotides match TRBD1. The CDR3 extends over 17 amino acids. CDR1 MDHEN and CDR2 SYDVKM come from the germline V gene. The J segment lost 3 bases and the V segment lost 5 bases, leaving 13 bases of the junction unmatched. CDR3 coding DNA: TGTGCCAGCAGTCCCGTCGAGACAGGGAGTTTCTACAATGAGCAGTTCTTC. It codes for CASSPVETGSFYNEQFF.

The genes are TRBV10-3 and TRBJ1-2; 9 bases are a match to TRBD1. This CDR3 has 18 amino acids. Germline loops: CDR1 ENHRY, CDR2 SYGVKD. Trimming took 0 bases from V and 0 from J; bases not matched to a gene: 8. For the CDR3, the DNA is TGTGCCATCAGTGAGTCCTTGGGACAGGGCAAAGCTAACTATGGCTACACCTTC. As protein: CAISESLGQGKANYGYTF.

This rearrangement joins TRBV5-6 to TRBJ2-3; D may correspond to TRBD1 or TRBD2 (5 bases each). Germline CDR1 SGHDT, CDR2 YYEEEE. The CDR3 spans 16 residues. V was clipped by 4 bases and J by 3 bases, with 18 bases between them. CDR3 protein: CASSPPIRDETDTQYF. CDR3 bases: TGTGCCAGCAGCCCCCCGATTCGGGACGAAACAGATACGCAGTATTTT. Combining the CDR3 with reference TRBV5-6 and TRBJ2-3 gives the whole variable domain DAGVTQSPTHLIKTRGQQVTLRCSPKSGHDTVSWYQQALGQGPQFIFQYYEEEERQRGNFPDRFSGHQFPNYSSELNVNALLLGDSALYLCASSPPIRDETDTQYFGPGTRLTVL.

This clonotype came up once. The rearrangement uses TRBV2 and TRBJ2-3; TRBD2 matches 13 bases. The CDR3 spans 18 residues. Germline-derived CDR1 and CDR2 are SNHLY and FYNNEI. With 0 bases clipped from V and 2 bases from J, the junction kept 5 bases outside the gene matches. In nucleotides, the CDR3 is TGTGCCAGCAGTGAAGCGCCAGGACTAGCGGGGGACACAGATACGCAGTATTTT. Translation gives CASSEAPGLAGDTDTQYF.

V is TRBV12-3 or TRBV12-4 and J is TRBJ2-3; D tentatively reads TRBD1 or TRBD2 (5 bases each). The CDR3 consists of 14 residues. V was shortened by 7 bases and J by 4 bases, with 15 bases between the two germline ends. CDR3 in amino acids: CASTSRGTADTQYF. CDR3 nucleotide sequence: TGTGCCAGCACCTCCAGAGGGACGGCAGATACGCAGTATTTT.

V usage is TRBV25-1 and J usage is TRBJ2-1; D perhaps matches TRBD2 (6 bases). The germline gives CDR1 MGHDK, CDR2 SYGVNS. V lost 8 bases, J lost 1 base, and 18 bases lay in between. CDR3 length equals 16 residues. CDR3 coding DNA: TGTGCCAGCCGTTCTAGCGACGGATTATCCTACAATGAGCAGTTCTTC. It codes for CASRSSDGLSYNEQFF.

The chain employs TRBV28 and TRBJ2-5; D might be TRBD1 (5 bases). The J call may not be correct, given that the DNA end is closer to TRBJ2-7. Germline V gene lookup returns CDR1 MDHEN and CDR2 SYDVKM. CDR3 length: 11 amino acids. The CDR3 DNA follows: TGTGCCAGCAGTCGACAGCGCGAGCAGTACTTC. Translated, it gives CASSRQREQYF.

This chain joins TRBV13 and TRBJ2-3; 7 bases agree with TRBD1. The V and J ends lost 3 bases and 5 bases, in that order; junction bases with no gene match: 11. From germline, CDR1 is PRHDT and CDR2 FYEKMQ (reference sequence). CDR3 size: 16 residues. CDR3 sequence reads: CASSFYSRGLVDTQYF. CDR3 DNA sequence: TGTGCCAGCAGCTTTTATTCGAGGGGGCTGGTAGATACGCAGTATTTT.

This clonotype was picked up a small number of times. The rearrangement uses TRBV5-1 and TRBJ2-5; tentative D call: TRBD2 (5 bases). The DNA end lines up better with TRBJ2-7; the J call may be wrong. The CDR3 extends over 13 amino acids. The germline V gene has CDR1 SGHRS and CDR2 YFSETQ. CDR3: CASSRFSGNEQYF. In nucleotides, the CDR3 is TGCGCCAGCAGCCGATTTTCGGGGAACGAGCAGTACTTC.

The chain's CDR3 is CASSLGGTAHEQYF. DNA for the CDR3: TGTGCCAGCAGCTTAGGGGGGACAGCCCACGAGCAGTACTTC. This chain links TRBV7-2 with TRBJ2-5; TRBD1 matches at 7 bases. Matching the DNA end better, TRBJ2-7 makes the J call doubtful. The CDR3 is made up of 14 amino acids. Germline-derived CDR1 and CDR2 are SGHTA and FQGNSA.

V usage is TRBV4-3 and J usage is TRBJ2-7; no reliable D call. Germline values: CDR1 LGHNA, CDR2 YSLEER. The CDR3 is 16 residues long. V was clipped by 0 bases and J by 0 bases, with 12 bases between them. CDR3 nucleotides: TGCGCCAGCAGCCAAGATTTCACAGCTGTCTCCTACGAGCAGTACTTC. Translation gives CASSQDFTAVSYEQYF.

The rearrangement uses TRBV25-1 and TRBJ2-5, with 7 bases lining up with TRBD2. Germline V lookup: CDR1 MGHDK, CDR2 SYGVNS. The CDR3 loop spans 16 amino acids. Germline trimming cut 6 bases from V and 2 bases from J; bases unmatched to any gene: 12. The CDR3 reads CASSLVSGGLQETQYF. The CDR3 nucleotides are TGTGCCAGCAGCTTGGTGTCGGGGGGACTACAAGAGACCCAGTACTTC. The complete variable domain, with remaining parts taken from reference TRBV25-1 and TRBJ2-5, reads EADIYQTPRYLVIGTGKKITLECSQTMGHDKMYWYQQDPGMELHLIHYSYGVNSTEKGDLSSESTVSRIRTEHFPLTLESARPSHTSQYLCASSLVSGGLQETQYFGPGTRLLVL.

The chain is built from TRBV20-1 and TRBJ2-5; D is uncertain. This CDR3 comprises 13 residues. V was trimmed by 0 bases and J by 5 bases, leaving 10 bases between them. Germline V CDR1 and CDR2: DFQATT, SNEGSKA (reference sequence). In nucleotides, the CDR3 is TGCAGTGCTAGAGATGCTGTTGTGGAGACCCAGTACTTC. Amino acids: CSARDAVVETQYF.

The chain employs TRBV7-2 and TRBJ2-3; a weak D match, TRBD2 (5 bases). V gave up 1 base and J gave up 1 base, with 15 bases separating them. The V gene's germline CDR1 is SGHTA and CDR2 FQGNSA. The CDR3 contains 17 residues. CDR3 loop: CASSLESRLGGTDTQYF. CDR3 DNA sequence: TGTGCCAGCAGCTTAGAGAGTCGACTGGGAGGCACAGATACGCAGTATTTT.

The chain employs TRBV13 and TRBJ1-4, with D perhaps TRBD1 (5 bases). V lost 5 bases, J lost 0 bases, and 7 bases lay in between. The CDR3 length is 14 residues. Germline V gene sequence: CDR1 PRHDT, CDR2 FYEKMQ (reference sequence). As DNA, the CDR3 is TGTGCCAGCAGCCGGGGACCAACTAATGAAAAACTGTTTTTT. It specifies CASSRGPTNEKLFF.

This clonotype was observed a handful of times. The rearrangement uses TRBV29-1 and TRBJ2-1; TRBD1 matches at 10 bases. This CDR3 is built from 13 residues. In germline, CDR1 is SQVTM, CDR2 ANQGSEA. The junction had 4 bases not matched to a gene; V was cut back by 1 base and J by 10 bases. The CDR3 bases are TGCAGCGTTGAAGGGGACAGGGGAAAGGAGCAGTTCTTC. It codes for CSVEGDRGKEQFF.

This chain uses TRBV6-1 with TRBJ2-1, with 8 bases that match TRBD2. CDR1 MNHNS and CDR2 SASEGT come from the germline V gene. CDR3 length: 17 residues. V was clipped by 5 bases and J by 10 bases; unmatched bases: 19. The CDR3 sequence: CASSLLRGAGKHYEQFF. The CDR3 nucleotides read TGTGCCAGCAGTCTCTTGCGGGGGGCCGGAAAACACTACGAGCAGTTCTTC.

The chain has TRBV6-1 and TRBJ2-1, with D maybe TRBD2 (5 bases). V lost 4 bases to trimming and J lost 1 base, with 8 bases between them. This CDR3 contains 14 residues. The germline gives CDR1 MNHNS, CDR2 SASEGT. The CDR3 DNA reads TGTGCCAGCAGTGTAAGCGGATCCTACAATGAGCAGTTCTTC. Amino acids: CASSVSGSYNEQFF.

V gene TRBV5-1 combines with J gene TRBJ2-5; tentatively, D is TRBD2 (5 bases). The germline CDR1 and CDR2 sequences are SGHRS and YFSETQ. The CDR3 is 12 residues long. The V end lost 5 bases, the J end lost 5 bases, and 10 bases lay between the germline ends. The DNA of the CDR3 is TGCGCCAGCAGAATAGCGTCCGAGACCCAGTACTTC. Translation gives CASRIASETQYF.

This rearrangement joins TRBV6-2 or TRBV6-3 to TRBJ2-1; weak D call: TRBD1 (5 bases). V was clipped by 0 bases and J by 4 bases, with 16 bases between them. CDR1 and CDR2 (germline): MNHEY, SVGEGT. The CDR3 consists of 17 residues. The chain's CDR3 is CASSYSNTGLSYNEQFF. DNA of the CDR3: TGTGCCAGCAGTTACTCGAATACAGGCCTCTCGTACAATGAGCAGTTCTTC.

The chain combines TRBV4-2 with TRBJ2-1; TRBD1 might be the D (6 bases). The germline CDR1 and CDR2 sequences are LGHNA and YNFKEQ. There are 16 residues in the CDR3. Trimming pared 4 bases from V and 0 bases from J, leaving 13 bases between. The CDR3 protein is CASSRTGSPSYNEQFF. The CDR3 DNA reads as TGTGCCAGCAGCCGAACAGGGTCCCCCTCCTACAATGAGCAGTTCTTC.

For the CDR3, the DNA is TGCAGCGCCCGGTCAGGGAACAGGAACACTGAAGCTTTCTTT. This codes for CSARSGNRNTEAFF. The chain joins TRBV29-1 to TRBJ1-1; tentative D call: TRBD1 (5 bases). The CDR3 extends over 14 amino acids. V gave up 7 bases and J gave up 1 base, with 16 bases separating them. Germline V CDR1 and CDR2: SQVTM, ANQGSEA.

J is TRBJ2-2 and V is TRBV7-2, with 10 positions matching TRBD1. V gave up 1 base and J gave up 4 bases; unmatched junction bases: 3. From germline, CDR1 is SGHTA and CDR2 FQGNSA. CDR3 length: 16 amino acids. Written as DNA, the CDR3 is TGTGCCAGCAGCTTAGTCGGGACAGGGGCCACCGGGGAGCTGTTTTTT. It encodes CASSLVGTGATGELFF.